A single sample is the source of the 29 T cell receptor beta chains below, sequenced in a study of T cells in Graves' hyperthyroidism and ophthalmopathy. There were TCR beta CDR3 regions amplified from RNA transcripts. A set of HTBI primers served as the primers for a first-round RT-PCR of the TCR CDR3. In TCRdb, the multiplex PCR reads were re-called with MiXCR into one record per CDR3 protein. Of 600,000 to 850,000 distinct CDR3 sequences listed, 18% were seen once; the top ten hold over 15%. The sample comprised blood. Source of these receptors: a woman aged 45-65 years with Graves' hyperthyroidism that later progressed to Graves' ophthalmopathy.

The chain joins TRBV7-2 to TRBJ1-1; D possibly corresponds to TRBD1 (5 bases). V shed 1 base and J shed 4 bases, with 10 bases lying between them. The CDR3 loop spans 14 amino acids. Germline V gives CDR1 SGHTA, CDR2 FQGNSA. In DNA, the CDR3 is TGTGCCAGCAGCTTAGTAATACAGGTCACTGAAGCTTTCTTT. Its translation: CASSLVIQVTEAFF.

This clonotype showed up just a few times. The chain combines TRBV5-1 with TRBJ1-4; no definite D call. The CDR3 is 15 residues long. Trimming stripped 4 bases from V and 4 bases from J, with 14 bases between. Per germline, CDR1 SGHRS and CDR2 YFSETQ. The chain's CDR3 is CASSLRGYFNEKLFF. As DNA, the CDR3 is TGCGCCAGCAGCCTACGAGGATATTTTAATGAAAAACTGTTTTTT. Together with reference TRBV5-1 and TRBJ1-4, the CDR3 gives the full variable domain: KAGVTQTPRYLIKTRGQQVTLSCSPISGHRSVSWYQQTPGQGLQFLFEYFSETQRNKGNFPGRFSGRQFSNSRSEMNVSTLELGDSALYLCASSLRGYFNEKLFFGSGTQLSVL.

The sample holds a few counts of this clonotype. This chain joins TRBV12-3 or TRBV12-4 and TRBJ2-1; no firm D call. CDR3 length: 14 amino acids. The V and J ends lost 3 bases and 2 bases respectively, with 8 bases between them. For the CDR3, the DNA is TGTGCCAGCAGTTTCGGCGATACCTACAATGAGCAGTTCTTC. Amino acid sequence: CASSFGDTYNEQFF.

The V call is TRBV5-1, the J call TRBJ2-3; a weak D match, TRBD2 (7 bases). This CDR3 spans 16 amino acids. The germline V gene encodes CDR1 SGHRS and CDR2 YFSETQ. The V end was cut by 5 bases, the J end by 4 bases, with 20 bases between. The CDR3 DNA is TGCGCCAGCAGTCGGCTCGGGGGCGCGGGGGCAGATACGCAGTATTTT. It is translated as CASSRLGGAGADTQYF.

This clonotype was detected many times. The chain is built from TRBV27 and TRBJ2-7, with TRBD1 identical over 7 bases. This CDR3 has 14 residues. Trimming took 6 bases from V and 5 from J; bases not matched to a gene: 10. Germline CDR1 reads MNHEY; CDR2 reads SMNVEV (reference sequence). CDR3 region: CASSPLTGTHEQYF. The DNA of the CDR3 is TGTGCCAGCAGCCCTCTGACAGGGACCCACGAGCAGTACTTC.

In this sample, this clonotype turned up many times. The chain joins TRBV7-3 to TRBJ2-2, with D perhaps matching TRBD1 (6 bases). V lost 2 bases, J lost 5 bases, and 15 bases lay in between. CDR3 length: 16 amino acids. In germline, CDR1 is SGHTA, CDR2 FQGTGA. The CDR3 nucleotides read TGTGCCAGCAGCTTAGTTGGGGGCATGGAAACCGGGGAGCTGTTTTTT. Encoded protein: CASSLVGGMETGELFF.

Ten or more counts support this clonotype. This chain connects TRBV7-2 to TRBJ2-1; D tentatively reads TRBD1 or TRBD2 (6 bases each). Germline CDR1 reads SGHTA; CDR2 reads FQGNSA. Trimming stripped 3 bases from V and 5 bases from J, with 8 bases between. This CDR3 comprises 13 residues. The CDR3 nucleotides are TGTGCCAGCAGCTTGGAGGGGGACAATGAGCAGTTCTTC. It specifies CASSLEGDNEQFF.

This clonotype turned up a few times. V gene TRBV7-9 combines with J gene TRBJ2-1, with TRBD2 matching over 10 bases. CDR1 is SEHNR and CDR2 is FQNEAQ in the germline V gene (reference sequence). The CDR3 has 14 amino acids. After removal of 5 bases from V and 6 bases from J, the junction contained 4 bases not matched to a gene. The CDR3: CASSPGLAVNEQFF. DNA of the CDR3: TGTGCCAGCAGCCCAGGACTAGCGGTCAATGAGCAGTTCTTC.

V usage is TRBV5-8 and J usage is TRBJ2-2; tentative D call: TRBD1 (6 bases). Germline V gives CDR1 SGHTS, CDR2 YDEGEE. CDR3 length: 15 amino acids. Between the trimmed V and J ends, which lost 2 bases and 0 bases, there was a span of 8 bases. The CDR3 is CASSFRTANTGELFF. CDR3 in DNA: TGTGCCAGCAGCTTTAGGACAGCGAACACCGGGGAGCTGTTTTTT.

The table lists this clonotype with a count of one. The V and J genes are TRBV9 and TRBJ2-2; 7 bases line up with TRBD1. This CDR3 contains 14 residues. Germline V CDR1 and CDR2: SGDLS, YYNGEE. V trimming: 3 bases; J trimming: 6 bases; junction bases outside the gene matches: 5. In DNA, the CDR3 is TGTGCCAGCAGCGGACAGGGTCGGTCCGGGGAGCTGTTTTTT. Translation: CASSGQGRSGELFF. The full variable domain, with the rest looked up from reference TRBV9 and TRBJ2-2, is DSGVTQTPKHLITATGQRVTLRCSPRSGDLSVYWYQQSLDQGLQFLIQYYNGEERAKGNILERFSAQQFPDLHSELNLSSLELGDSALYFCASSGQGRSGELFFGEGSRLTVL.

V is TRBV14 and J is TRBJ2-5; D uncertain. The CDR3 covers 14 residues. Trimming shortened V by 1 base and J by 5 bases, and 11 bases separated the two germline ends. CDR1 and CDR2 from the germline V gene are SGHDN and FVKESK. In DNA form, the CDR3 reads TGTGCCAGCAGCCAAGGAGGAGTCTTTGAGACCCAGTACTTC. Translating gives CASSQGGVFETQYF.

This chain uses TRBV7-9 with TRBJ2-5; D call uncertain. The CDR3 runs to 13 residues. Between the trimmed V and J ends, which lost 6 bases and 2 bases, there was a span of 10 bases. Germline V CDR1 and CDR2: SEHNR, FQNEAQ (reference sequence). CDR3 region: CASRPGPQETQYF. CDR3 in DNA: TGTGCCAGCAGACCTGGGCCACAAGAGACCCAGTACTTC.

This clonotype was picked up one time. J is TRBJ2-4 and V is TRBV6-2 or TRBV6-3, with 7 bases identical to TRBD1. V lost 7 bases to trimming and J lost 8 bases; unmatched junction nucleotides: 5. Germline V gene lookup returns CDR1 MNHEY and CDR2 SVGEGT. This CDR3 spans 12 amino acids. The CDR3 sequence is CASTYDRDIQYF. The CDR3 DNA is TGTGCCAGCACCTACGACAGGGACATTCAGTACTTC.

This clonotype was counted only a few times. The rearrangement links TRBV7-3 to TRBJ2-7; D gene uncertain. V shed 3 bases and J shed 2 bases, with 5 bases lying between them. This CDR3 is built from 12 residues. Germline assignment: CDR1 SGHTA and CDR2 FQGTGA. The CDR3 bases are TGTGCCAGCAGCTTCATCCCCTACGAGCAGTACTTC. This translates into CASSFIPYEQYF.

The table lists this clonotype with many counts. The chain combines TRBV5-5 with TRBJ2-7; no reliable D call. Germline assignment: CDR1 SGHKS and CDR2 YYEKEE (reference sequence). There are 13 residues in the CDR3. V lost 1 base to trimming and J lost 6 bases, with 11 bases between them. This chain's CDR3 is CASSLSESPEQYF. The DNA for the CDR3 is TGTGCCAGCAGCTTGTCTGAGTCACCCGAGCAGTACTTC.

This clonotype was picked up many times. V and J are TRBV6-1 and TRBJ2-3; 10 bases align to TRBD2. This CDR3 region has 15 residues. CDR1 MNHNS and CDR2 SASEGT come from the germline V gene. V was pared by 6 bases and J by 4 bases, with 7 bases of the junction left unmatched. CDR3 bases: TGTGCCAGCAGCCGTCCCGGGACTAGCGCAGATACGCAGTATTTT. Translating gives CASSRPGTSADTQYF.

This clonotype appeared a few times. This sequence joins TRBV7-3 and TRBJ2-1, with a tentative D call TRBD1 (6 bases). V gave up 0 bases and J gave up 4 bases, with 10 bases separating them. This CDR3 has 15 amino acids. Germline values: CDR1 SGHTA, CDR2 FQGTGA. The CDR3 is CASSLTTDSYNEQFF. As DNA, the CDR3 is TGTGCCAGCAGCTTAACCACGGACAGTTACAATGAGCAGTTCTTC.

This clonotype has a count of ten or more. The chain is built from TRBV6-1 and TRBJ2-3; D possibly corresponds to TRBD2 (7 bases). The CDR3 has 16 residues. The V and J ends lost 2 bases and 1 base respectively, with 13 bases between them. The V gene's germline CDR1 is MNHNS and CDR2 SASEGT. CDR3 nucleotides: TGTGCCAGCAGTGAATACGGGGGGCGGCGCACAGATACGCAGTATTTT. Translation: CASSEYGGRRTDTQYF.

The rearrangement uses TRBV20-1 and TRBJ2-5, with 8 bases that match TRBD2. This CDR3 is built from 17 residues. CDR1 DFQATT and CDR2 SNEGSKA come from the germline V gene (reference sequence). V dropped 1 base and J dropped 1; count of bases not matched to a gene: 11. This CDR3 reads CSARGLLAGGPQETQYF. The CDR3 coding sequence is TGCAGTGCTAGAGGTCTTTTGGCGGGAGGCCCCCAAGAGACCCAGTACTTC.

This clonotype was seen a few times. The chain employs TRBV7-2 and TRBJ1-3, with no clear D. Germline loops: CDR1 SGHTA, CDR2 FQGNSA. The germline V and J ends were trimmed by 5 bases and 0 bases, with 8 bases remaining between them. The CDR3 is 14 amino acids. CDR3 bases: TGTGCCAGCAGCGGATTTAACTCTGGAAACACCATATATTTT. Its protein product is CASSGFNSGNTIYF.

This clonotype was detected ten times or more. The chain is built from TRBV11-1 and TRBJ2-1; 7 nucleotides agree with TRBD2. V shed 5 bases and J 2 bases; nucleotides not matched to a gene: 9. The CDR3 is made up of 16 amino acids. Germline CDR1 SGHAT, CDR2 FQDESV (reference sequence). As DNA, the CDR3 is TGTGCCAGCAGCCGTGATCTAGCGGCACCCTACAATGAGCAGTTCTTC. It encodes CASSRDLAAPYNEQFF.

The V gene is TRBV6-7, the J gene TRBJ2-2; tentatively, D is TRBD1 (5 bases). TRBV6-7 qualifies as an ORF whose function is uncertain. This CDR3 contains 16 residues. Trimming cost V 2 bases and J 4 bases, with 14 bases left between them. CDR3 sequence: CASSYPYSRVTGELFF. The CDR3 DNA reads as TGTGCCAGCAGTTACCCTTACTCCAGGGTCACCGGGGAGCTGTTTTTT.

This clonotype was detected a few times. CDR3 sequence: CASSGGGTIAKNIQYF. In DNA form, the CDR3 reads TGTGCCAGCAGCGGAGGCGGGACGATAGCCAAAAACATTCAGTACTTC. The chain has TRBV13 and TRBJ2-4; D is possibly TRBD2 (6 bases). Germline V gene sequence: CDR1 PRHDT, CDR2 FYEKMQ (reference sequence). This CDR3 region has 16 residues. V lost 5 bases, J lost 0 bases, and 14 bases lay in between. Full variable domain (remainder filled in from reference TRBV13 and TRBJ2-4): AAGVIQSPRHLIKEKRETATLKCYPIPRHDTVYWYQQGPGQDPQFLISFYEKMQSDKGSIPDRFSAQQFSDYHSELNMSSLELGDSALYFCASSGGGTIAKNIQYFGAGTRLSVL.

Only a few counts were recorded for this clonotype. The chain joins TRBV7-6 to TRBJ2-2; the D is unclear. The V gene lost 1 base and the J gene lost 5 bases, with 5 bases spanning the gap. The CDR3 is 13 residues long. Germline CDR1 reads SGHVS; CDR2 reads FNYEAQ. The CDR3 coding sequence is TGTGCCAGCAGCTTAGGTCCGACCGGGGAGCTGTTTTTT. It translates to CASSLGPTGELFF.

This clonotype was observed a few times. This may stem from a read error, because a much larger clone lies one nucleotide away. The chain combines TRBV5-5 with TRBJ1-5, with D possibly TRBD1 on 5 matching bases. Trimming stripped 0 bases from V and 10 bases from J, with 14 bases between. Looked up from germline, CDR1 is SGHKS and CDR2 is YYEKEE (reference sequence). The CDR3 sequence is 14 residues long. The CDR3, as DNA: TGTGCCAGCAGCTTGGCCGGGGGGTTCAATCCCCAGCATTTT. This gives the protein CASSLAGGFNPQHF.

V and J are TRBV10-3 and TRBJ2-5; D gene ambiguous. Trimming removed 4 bases at V and 1 base at J, with 10 bases between. Germline V gene lookup returns CDR1 ENHRY and CDR2 SYGVKD. The CDR3 runs to 14 residues. The CDR3 nucleotides are TGTGCCATCAGTGTGGGTCAGGCCCAAGAGACCCAGTACTTC. This gives the protein CAISVGQAQETQYF.

This chain joins TRBV20-1 and TRBJ1-3; no clear D gene. Germline-derived CDR1 and CDR2 are DFQATT and SNEGSKA (reference sequence). The length of the CDR3 is 13 residues. V was clipped by 2 bases and J by 2 bases, with 7 bases between them. As DNA, the CDR3 is TGCAGTGCTAGAAGGGTTACTGGAAACACCATATATTTT. Translated: CSARRVTGNTIYF.

DNA of the CDR3: TGCGCCAGCAGCTTGGAACCCCAGGGCGCAGATACGCAGTATTTT. This encodes CASSLEPQGADTQYF. This chain connects TRBV5-1 to TRBJ2-3; a weak D match, TRBD1 (5 bases). The CDR3 is 15 amino acids. V was trimmed by 0 bases and J by 4 bases, leaving 12 bases between them. Germline V gene lookup returns CDR1 SGHRS and CDR2 YFSETQ.

This clonotype was observed many times. This chain uses TRBV11-1 with TRBJ2-2; D unclear. Germline V gives CDR1 SGHAT, CDR2 FQDESV (reference sequence). The CDR3 contains 14 residues. Trimming took off 2 bases at V and 6 bases at J, with 10 bases between the two ends. DNA for the CDR3: TGTGCCAGCAGCTTACCCCACCTATCCGGGGAGCTGTTTTTT. Protein product: CASSLPHLSGELFF.